In its sample, the clone carrying this TCR beta chain was seen many times. Its specificity is unknown. The TCR beta cDNA libraries contained unique molecular identifiers. TCRdb re-derived calls from the PCR reads in MiXCR, one entry per CDR3 protein. The data show some 260,000 distinct CDR3 sequences, 35% to 45% seen once. These data are taken from a study of post-analysis software for immune sequencing data. Findings and caveats of the study: Analysis by F measure revealed that same-batch samples clustered strongly together. Patients showed TRBV5-6, TRBV5-1 and TRBV20-1 among a few TRBV segments more frequent than in controls.

From germline, CDR1 is SGHRS and CDR2 YFSETQ. The CDR3 contains 13 residues. V gave up 7 bases and J gave up 2 bases, with 10 bases separating them. The receptor comes from a girl aged 10 to 17 with multiple sclerosis. The gene calls are TRBV5-1 and TRBJ2-1; tentative D call: TRBD1 (6 bases). Sequenced sample: blood. The CDR3 loop is CASRRDTYNEQFF. The CDR3, as DNA: TGCGCCAGCCGAAGGGACACCTACAATGAGCAGTTCTTC.